This passage covers 25 T cell receptor beta chains from one sample sequenced in a study of shared clonotypes between healthy human individuals (dated by TCRdb to 2019 to 2021). Libraries were prepared through the immunoSEQ multiplex PCR assay. TCRdb retrieved this table from immuneACCESS and kept in-frame rearrangements only. Not all clones are present; in checked studies, unresolved V genes account for under half, and no reason is known for the remainder. The sample has around 440,000 clones on record, 75% to 80% of them singletons. The ten largest clonotypes hold 9.5% to 15% of the sample. Sequencing was done on a sample of PBMCs. Receptor source: a woman between 40 and 55 years old in good health. Some clones in this sample may be carry-over from other donors' samples.

This rearrangement joins TRBV5-1 to TRBJ2-1; TRBD2 might be the D (6 bases). The length of the CDR3 is 16 residues. V lost 4 bases and J lost 8, with 22 bases in between. The germline CDR1 and CDR2 sequences are SGHRS and YFSETQ. CDR3 in amino acids: CASSIIRDSPQDEQFF. CDR3 DNA: TGCGCCAGCAGCATAATCCGGGACTCCCCTCAAGATGAGCAGTTCTTC.

The chain recombines TRBV11-2 with TRBJ2-7, with 7 bases fitting TRBD1. CDR3 length equals 13 residues. V shed 7 bases and J 2 bases; nucleotides not matched to a gene: 5. Germline V gene lookup returns CDR1 SGHAT and CDR2 FQNNGV. The CDR3 here is CASTRGLAYEQYF. The CDR3 region has the DNA TGTGCCAGCACCAGGGGGTTAGCCTACGAGCAGTACTTC.

There are many counts of this clone. Other DNA sequences in the same sample also yield this CDR3. The chain carries TRBV13 and TRBJ1-1; perhaps TRBD1 as D (5 bases). The CDR3 length is 14 residues. Germline V gene lookup returns CDR1 PRHDT and CDR2 FYEKMQ (reference sequence). V gave up 0 bases and J gave up 4 bases, with 9 bases separating them. CDR3 region: CASSLGRAGTEAFF. The CDR3 DNA reads TGTGCCAGCAGCTTAGGCAGGGCTGGCACTGAAGCTTTCTTT.

V gene TRBV19 combines with J gene TRBJ2-1; the match to TRBD2 covers 7 bases. Germline V lookup: CDR1 LNHDA, CDR2 SQIVND (reference sequence). This CDR3 region has 16 residues. After removal of 0 bases from V and 1 base from J, the junction contained 3 bases not matched to a gene. The CDR3 loop is CASSIDLAVSYNEQFF. DNA for the CDR3: TGTGCCAGTAGTATAGACCTAGCGGTTTCCTACAATGAGCAGTTCTTC.

Remarks on this clone: A read error may be the cause here, since a much bigger clone is one base away. The chain couples TRBV7-2 to TRBJ1-2, with D possibly TRBD1 on 5 matching bases. The CDR3 spans 15 residues. Per the germline V gene, CDR1 is SGHTA and CDR2 is FQGNSA. Between the trimmed V and J ends, which lost 4 bases and 8 bases, there was a span of 20 bases. CDR3 protein: CASSSSTRGVEGYTF. The CDR3 DNA reads as TGTGCCAGCAGCTCATCCACACGGGGGGTTGAGGGCTACACCTTC.

The chain combines TRBV27 with TRBJ2-1; the D gene could be TRBD1 or TRBD2 (5 bases each). V was shortened by 5 bases and J by 0 bases, with 14 bases between the two germline ends. The CDR3 length is 16 residues. Germline loops: CDR1 MNHEY, CDR2 SMNVEV (reference sequence). The CDR3 protein is CASSPRGGYSYNEQFF. Written as DNA, the CDR3 is TGTGCCAGCAGTCCCCGGGGCGGGTACTCCTACAATGAGCAGTTCTTC.

The rearrangement uses TRBV28 and TRBJ2-7, with D perhaps TRBD1 (5 bases). The CDR3 is made up of 15 amino acids. CDR1 is MDHEN and CDR2 is SYDVKM in the germline V gene. Trimming removed 5 bases from V and 6 bases from J, with 20 bases in between. The CDR3 DNA reads TGTGCCAGCAGTCCACGGACACGTCCTAACTCCGAGCAGTACTTC. It encodes CASSPRTRPNSEQYF.

The chain has TRBV7-2 and TRBJ2-5; D remains ambiguous. V lost 1 base and J lost 5, with 14 bases in between. Germline V gene sequence: CDR1 SGHTA, CDR2 FQGNSA. The CDR3 loop spans 15 amino acids. The CDR3 reads CASSLGLPNRETQYF. CDR3 sequence (DNA): TGTGCCAGCAGCTTAGGTCTCCCCAATCGGGAGACCCAGTACTTC.

This clone was detected once. The chain has TRBV4-3 and TRBJ2-1; D uncertain. Germline loops: CDR1 LGHNA, CDR2 YSLEER. V was pared by 1 base and J by 12 bases, with 16 bases between. The CDR3 sequence is 14 residues long. The CDR3 region has the DNA TGCGCCAGCAGCCAAGCTGACGCTATTCAAGGGCAGTTCTTC. Translating gives CASSQADAIQGQFF.

The chain combines TRBV6-5 with TRBJ2-7; 10 bases are shared with TRBD1. The CDR3 length is 14 residues. Germline CDR1 MNHEY, CDR2 SVGAGI. The CDR3 DNA is TGTGCGGTGGGGTCCGACAGGGGGCGAGGGGAGAGGTACTTC. Residues: CAVGSDRGRGERYF.

The J gene is TRBJ2-7, the V gene TRBV5-1; D is perhaps TRBD1 (5 bases). The CDR3 contains 16 residues. CDR1 SGHRS and CDR2 YFSETQ come from the germline V gene. V lost 3 bases, J lost 1 base, and 17 bases lay in between. CDR3 DNA: TGCGCCAGCAGCTCCAAGGACACCCGGCCATCCTACGAGCAGTACTTC. Protein product: CASSSKDTRPSYEQYF.

The chain recombines TRBV19 with TRBJ1-2; 7 bases align to TRBD1. This CDR3 contains 13 residues. With 3 bases clipped from V and 7 bases from J, the junction kept 5 bases outside the gene matches. CDR1 and CDR2 (germline): LNHDA, SQIVND (reference sequence). The CDR3 DNA reads TGTGCCAGTAGTATCGACAGGGAGCGTGGCTACACCTTC. Protein sequence: CASSIDRERGYTF.

In regard to this clone: A far larger clone is just one base off, so this is likely a read error. The chain couples TRBV30 to TRBJ1-5, with unresolved D. Looked up from germline, CDR1 is GTSNPN and CDR2 is SVGIG (reference sequence). This CDR3 is built from 12 residues. Trimming left V 3 bases short and J 1 base short, with 4 bases between. This CDR3 is CAWSESNQPQHF. Here the CDR3 DNA reads TGTGCCTGGAGCGAAAGCAATCAGCCCCAGCATTTT.

This rearrangement joins TRBV6-1 to TRBJ2-5; 8 bases line up with TRBD1. Judging by the DNA end, TRBJ2-7 fits better; the J call may be wrong. There are 12 residues in the CDR3. Germline values: CDR1 MNHNS, CDR2 SASEGT. The CDR3 nucleotides read TGTGCCAGCAACGGACAGGGCTACGAGCAGTACTTC. Translating it yields CASNGQGYEQYF.

The chain is built from TRBV7-8 and TRBJ1-2, with D unresolved. The CDR3 runs 15 residues. Trimming left V 5 bases short and J 3 bases short, with 16 bases between. Germline CDR1 reads SGHVS; CDR2 reads FQNEAQ. The CDR3 protein is CASSAGRQVDYGYTF. The CDR3 DNA reads as TGTGCCAGCAGCGCGGGGAGGCAGGTAGACTATGGCTACACCTTC. Together with reference TRBV7-8 and TRBJ1-2, the CDR3 gives the full variable domain: GAGVSQSPRYKVAKRGQDVALRCDPISGHVSLFWYQQALGQGPEFLTYFQNEAQLDKSGLPSDRFFAERPEGSVSTLKIQRTQQEDSAVYLCASSAGRQVDYGYTFGSGTRLTVV.

The genes are TRBV29-1 and TRBJ2-7; D perhaps matches TRBD2 (5 bases). The CDR3 runs to 11 residues. V lost 4 bases and J lost 4, with 8 bases in between. From germline, CDR1 is SQVTM and CDR2 ANQGSEA. CDR3 DNA: TGCAGCGTTGCCGAGGGATACGAGCAGTACTTC. This encodes CSVAEGYEQYF.

The chain carries TRBV19 and TRBJ2-7; 12 bases match TRBD2. J was trimmed by 4 bases and V by 5 bases; bases with no gene match: 12. Germline V gene lookup returns CDR1 LNHDA and CDR2 SQIVND (reference sequence). The length of the CDR3 is 17 residues. The CDR3 DNA reads as TGTGCCAGTAGTTTGGGACTAGCGGGTGTCATCGAATACGAGCAGTACTTC. Protein sequence: CASSLGLAGVIEYEQYF.

Regarding this clone: A far more abundant clone sits one base away, making this likely a read error. The same CDR3 also results from other DNA sequences found in this sample. The rearrangement links TRBV4-1 to TRBJ1-4; a possible D gene is TRBD1 (6 bases). V was pared by 6 bases and J by 0 bases, with 17 bases between. The germline V gene has CDR1 MGHRA and CDR2 YSYEKL. The CDR3 sequence is 17 residues long. The CDR3 is CASSPRQAQTTNEKLFF. The CDR3 coding sequence is TGCGCCAGCAGTCCCAGACAGGCACAGACAACTAATGAAAAACTGTTTTTT.

This rearrangement joins TRBV30 to TRBJ2-7; D may be TRBD2 (6 bases). V dropped 0 bases and J dropped 7 bases, with 16 bases sitting between them. The CDR3 is made up of 14 amino acids. Germline assignment: CDR1 GTSNPN and CDR2 SVGIG (reference sequence). DNA for the CDR3: TGTGCCTGGAGTGTACGAGACCGGGCGGGGGAGCAGTACTTC. Its protein product is CAWSVRDRAGEQYF.

A few counts support this clone. This likely traces to a read error, being one base from a far larger clone. This chain links TRBV10-3 with TRBJ1-1; no clear D gene. Germline assignment: CDR1 ENHRY and CDR2 SYGVKD. This CDR3 is built from 13 residues. V lost 6 bases, J lost 1 base, and 9 bases lay in between. The CDR3 nucleotides are TGTGCCATCAGACTGTGCGCGAACACTGAAGCTTTCTTT. Amino acids: CAIRLCANTEAFF.

This chain joins TRBV29-1 and TRBJ2-7; TRBD1 matches 9 bases. The V segment lost 5 bases and the J segment 2 bases; nucleotides outside the gene matches: 10. CDR3 size: 15 residues. Germline CDR1 is SQVTM and CDR2 is ANQGSEA. DNA for the CDR3: TGCAGCGTTTTAAAACTACGGGACAGGGCCTACGAGCAGTACTTC. Protein product: CSVLKLRDRAYEQYF.

This clone has only one observation. The sample holds other DNA sequences that translate to the same CDR3. This chain uses TRBV30 with TRBJ2-1, with 10 bases identical to TRBD1. CDR1 GTSNPN and CDR2 SVGIG come from the germline V gene (reference sequence). The V segment lost 0 bases and the J segment 6 bases; nucleotides outside the gene matches: 2. The CDR3 runs to 14 residues. The CDR3 region is CAWSVGTGANEQFF. CDR3 sequence (DNA): TGTGCCTGGAGTGTAGGGACAGGGGCCAATGAGCAGTTCTTC.

A note on this clone: The sample carries other DNA sequences with the same CDR3. This chain connects TRBV18 to TRBJ2-7; no firm D call. In germline, CDR1 is KGHSH, CDR2 LQKENI. V was trimmed by 2 bases and J by 2 bases, leaving 4 bases between them. The length of the CDR3 is 12 residues. CDR3 region: CASSPDTYEQYF. DNA for the CDR3: TGTGCCAGCTCACCAGATACCTACGAGCAGTACTTC.

CDR3 in amino acids: CASSSAPGQRGYTF. CDR3 bases: TGTGCCAGCAGTTCAGCTCCGGGACAGCGCGGCTACACCTTC. The rearrangement uses TRBV27 and TRBJ1-2; 7 nucleotides agree with TRBD1. This CDR3 comprises 14 residues. CDR1 is MNHEY, CDR2 SMNVEV, per germline (reference sequence). V was clipped by 4 bases and J by 8 bases; unmatched bases: 10.

As regards this clone: This probably arose from a read error, given a far larger clone one base away. The same CDR3 also results from other DNA sequences found in this sample. The chain uses TRBV5-4 and TRBJ2-7; 10 bases fit TRBD2. Germline CDR1 is SGHNT and CDR2 is YYREEE (reference sequence). The CDR3 covers 15 residues. CDR3 in DNA: TGTGCCAGCAGCACCAGACTAGCGGGCTCCTACGAACAGTACTTC. Its protein is CASSTRLAGSYEQYF.